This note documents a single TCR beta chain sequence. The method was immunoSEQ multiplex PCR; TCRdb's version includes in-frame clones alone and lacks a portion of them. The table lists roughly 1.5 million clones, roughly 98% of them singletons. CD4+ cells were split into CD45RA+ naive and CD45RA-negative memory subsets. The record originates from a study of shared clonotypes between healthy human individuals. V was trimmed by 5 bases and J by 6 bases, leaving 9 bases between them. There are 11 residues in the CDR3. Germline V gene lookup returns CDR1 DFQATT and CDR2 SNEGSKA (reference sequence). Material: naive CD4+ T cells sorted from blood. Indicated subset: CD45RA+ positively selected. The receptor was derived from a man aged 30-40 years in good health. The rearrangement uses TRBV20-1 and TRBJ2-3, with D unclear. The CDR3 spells CSAGRPDTQYF. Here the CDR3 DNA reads TGCAGTGCTGGTCGACCGGATACGCAGTATTTT.